This T cell receptor (beta chain) was recovered during a study of blood T cell repertoires in COVID-19. Overall study context: COVID-19 samples from acute and convalescent phases originated in the United States, Italy and Spain. T cells, B-cell-depleted T cells, or PBMCs supplied cDNA or gDNA.

Per the study methods: Reference gene primer amplification in the assay estimated nucleated cell counts. TCRdb keeps only in-frame clones here, not all; method: immunoSEQ multiplex PCR. V and J calls plus clone size are reproduced from that table; the DNA served to infer D and trimming. The data show approximately 250,000 clones, about 88% seen once. The germline gives CDR1 LGHNA, CDR2 YNFKEQ. The CDR3 totals 17 residues. V lost 1 base, J lost 0 bases, and 5 bases stayed unmatched. This sequence originates from a man under 40 with active or convalescent COVID-19. Sequenced input: peripheral blood. The chain has TRBV4-2 and TRBJ1-5, with 8 bases fitting TRBD1. The CDR3 sequence: CASSQVVTGVSNQPQHF. The DNA for the CDR3 is TGTGCCAGCAGCCAAGTGGTGACAGGGGTTAGCAATCAGCCCCAGCATTTT.